The present TCR beta chain was sequenced within a study of T cell repertoires in cytomegalovirus infection. MiXCR, applied by TCRdb to the reads, yields one record per CDR3 protein. The sample consists of about 490,000 distinct CDR3 sequences, around 10% of them appearing once. The CDR3 sequence is 14 residues long. V was trimmed by 6 bases and J by 3 bases, leaving 14 bases between them. CDR1 and CDR2 from the germline V gene are DFQATT and SNEGSKA (reference sequence). Sequencing was carried out using PBMCs. This receptor was identified in a human donor in good health (CMV status not recorded). Some clones in this sample may be carry-over from other donors' samples. The chain recombines TRBV20-1 with TRBJ2-2, with D perhaps matching TRBD1 or TRBD2 (6 bases each). The CDR3 DNA reads TGCAGTGCCCCGAGGGGGAGGTACACCGGGGAGCTGTTTTTT. It specifies CSAPRGRYTGELFF.